These 17 T cell receptor beta chains share one sample of origin, sequenced in a study of T cells in Graves' hyperthyroidism and ophthalmopathy. Amplification yielded TCR beta CDR3 regions, with RNA transcripts as the source. First-round RT-PCR targeting the TCR CDR3 was performed with the HTBI primer set. In TCRdb, the multiplex PCR reads were re-called with MiXCR into one record per CDR3 protein. The sample consists of around 250,000 distinct CDR3 sequences, about 17% of them appearing once. What was sequenced was blood. The receptors here all came from a young woman with Graves' ophthalmopathy.

This clonotype was counted many times. The J gene is TRBJ2-7, the V gene TRBV28; 8 bases are a match to TRBD2. The V gene's germline CDR1 is MDHEN and CDR2 SYDVKM. The CDR3 covers 15 residues. Trimming took 6 bases from V and 0 from J; bases not matched to a gene: 7. The CDR3 here is CASRYSGNPSYEQYF. The CDR3 coding sequence is TGTGCCAGCAGATATAGCGGGAACCCCTCCTACGAGCAGTACTTC.

In its sample, this clonotype was seen many times. The genes are TRBV19 and TRBJ2-1, with D possibly being TRBD1 (5 bases). Per the germline V gene, CDR1 is LNHDA and CDR2 is SQIVND (reference sequence). Trimming stripped 3 bases from V and 2 bases from J, with 11 bases between. The CDR3 is made up of 15 amino acids. In nucleotides, the CDR3 is TGTGCCAGTAGTATTCCAGGGTGGACCTACAATGAGCAGTTCTTC. Residues: CASSIPGWTYNEQFF. The full variable domain, its missing parts supplied by reference TRBV19 and TRBJ2-1, is DGGITQSPKYLFRKEGQNVTLSCEQNLNHDAMYWYRQDPGQGLRLIYYSQIVNDFQKGDIAEGYSVSREKKESFPLTVTSAQKNPTAFYLCASSIPGWTYNEQFFGPGTRLTVL.

The sample holds many counts of this clonotype. The V call is TRBV29-1, the J call TRBJ2-5; D uncertain. Germline V CDR1 and CDR2: SQVTM, ANQGSEA. Trimming removed 5 bases at V and 1 base at J, with 14 bases between. The CDR3 has 14 amino acids. CDR3: CSVSTPRFQETQYF. For the CDR3, the DNA is TGCAGCGTTTCTACCCCGAGGTTCCAAGAGACCCAGTACTTC.

This clonotype was picked up many times. The V and J genes are TRBV6-1 and TRBJ2-7; D possibly corresponds to TRBD1 (6 bases). V dropped 6 bases and J dropped 1 base, with 13 bases sitting between them. This CDR3 has 14 amino acids. The germline gives CDR1 MNHNS, CDR2 SASEGT. This chain's CDR3 is CASRKLQGSYEQYF. In DNA, the CDR3 is TGTGCCAGCAGGAAGTTACAGGGTTCCTACGAGCAGTACTTC.

This clonotype has only a few counts. This clone may be a read error of a much larger clone one base away. The chain employs TRBV20-1 and TRBJ2-1; 8 bases map to TRBD2. The CDR3 consists of 13 residues. The V segment lost 3 bases and the J segment 6 bases; nucleotides outside the gene matches: 4. Germline loops: CDR1 DFQATT, CDR2 SNEGSKA (reference sequence). The CDR3 nucleotides read TGCAGTGCTAGCGGGAGGGCCCTCAATGAGCAGTTCTTC. Translation gives CSASGRALNEQFF.

The chain recombines TRBV19 with TRBJ1-2; D is perhaps TRBD1 (6 bases). The CDR3 totals 13 residues. Germline V gives CDR1 LNHDA, CDR2 SQIVND (reference sequence). Deletions cut 6 bases from V and 13 bases from J, with 21 bases between. The CDR3 spells CASRKDSAVPGTF. The CDR3 DNA follows: TGTGCCAGTAGGAAGGACAGTGCCGTGCCTGGCACCTTC.

This clonotype appeared a few times. J is TRBJ2-7 and V is TRBV19; 7 bases line up with TRBD2. Germline V gene lookup returns CDR1 LNHDA and CDR2 SQIVND (reference sequence). The CDR3 has 13 residues. The V segment lost 4 bases and the J segment 3 bases; nucleotides outside the gene matches: 3. The CDR3 bases are TGTGCCAGTAGTAGCGGGAGAGGCTACGAGCAGTACTTC. It is translated as CASSSGRGYEQYF.

In its sample, this clonotype was seen many times. The chain is built from TRBV2 and TRBJ1-5; no firm D call. The CDR3 runs 14 residues. The V gene's germline CDR1 is SNHLY and CDR2 FYNNEI. Trimming stripped 0 bases from V and 0 bases from J, with 3 bases between. For the CDR3, the DNA is TGTGCCAGCAGTGAAGCTTATAGCAATCAGCCCCAGCATTTT. This sequence encodes CASSEAYSNQPQHF.

The V call is TRBV10-1, the J call TRBJ2-1; TRBD2 might be the D (5 bases). Deletions cut 4 bases from V and 6 bases from J, with 13 bases between. Germline CDR1 is WNHNN and CDR2 is SYGVQD (reference sequence). The length of the CDR3 is 14 residues. CDR3 sequence reads: CASSGGLTCNEQFF. DNA of the CDR3: TGCGCCAGCAGTGGAGGACTTACATGCAATGAGCAGTTCTTC.

This clonotype was picked up a small number of times. Possible read error: a much larger clone is one base away. The rearrangement uses TRBV6-1 and TRBJ1-5, with D possibly matching TRBD1 (5 bases). The V end lost 3 bases, the J end lost 8 bases, and 11 bases lay between the germline ends. The CDR3 length is 13 residues. Per germline, CDR1 MNHNS and CDR2 SASEGT. The CDR3 coding sequence is TGTGCCAGCAGTGACCCCCTGACAGAGCCCCAGCATTTT. It translates to CASSDPLTEPQHF.

This clonotype was seen repeatedly, ten times or more. The chain is built from TRBV19 and TRBJ2-5; D not resolved. The V and J ends lost 6 bases and 5 bases respectively, with 13 bases between them. CDR1 and CDR2 (germline): LNHDA, SQIVND (reference sequence). This CDR3 is 13 amino acids long. The CDR3 loop is CASSTSLGETQYF. The CDR3 DNA reads TGTGCCAGTAGCACTTCCCTGGGGGAGACCCAGTACTTC.

At least ten counts were recorded for this clonotype. One end of the junction does not line up with germline, which may come from a read error. The CDR3 DNA reads as TGTGCTAGCAGCCACGGGGAACAGGTCGATGGCTACACCTTC. Encoded protein: CASSHGEQVDGYTF. This rearrangement joins TRBV7-7 to TRBJ1-2, with a tentative D call TRBD1 (5 bases). This CDR3 comprises 14 residues. CDR1 is SSHAT, CDR2 FNYEAQ, per germline (reference sequence). The entire variable domain, with the rest obtained from reference TRBV7-7 and TRBJ1-2, is as follows: GAGVSQSPRYKVTKRGQDVTLRCDPISSHATLYWYQQALGQGPEFLTYFNYEAQPDKSGLPSDRFSAERPEGSISTLTIQRTEQRDSAMYRCASSHGEQVDGYTFGSGTRLTVV.

This clonotype appeared many times. The chain combines TRBV6-1 with TRBJ1-1; no firm D call. The V end lost 7 bases, the J end lost 1 base, and 7 bases lay between the germline ends. The length of the CDR3 is 12 residues. Looked up from germline, CDR1 is MNHNS and CDR2 is SASEGT. CDR3 nucleotide sequence: TGTGCCAGCACGAAGGGGAACACTGAAGCTTTCTTT. It yields the protein CASTKGNTEAFF.

This clonotype was counted ten times or more. V gene TRBV9 combines with J gene TRBJ2-2; the D is unclear. The CDR3 covers 15 residues. Germline V lookup: CDR1 SGDLS, CDR2 YYNGEE. The V and J ends lost 1 base and 2 bases respectively, with 9 bases between them. The CDR3 nucleotides are TGTGCCAGCAGCGTAAGGACCTTAAACACCGGGGAGCTGTTTTTT. Amino acid sequence: CASSVRTLNTGELFF. The full variable domain, its missing parts supplied by reference TRBV9 and TRBJ2-2, is DSGVTQTPKHLITATGQRVTLRCSPRSGDLSVYWYQQSLDQGLQFLIQYYNGEERAKGNILERFSAQQFPDLHSELNLSSLELGDSALYFCASSVRTLNTGELFFGEGSRLTVL.

The gene calls are TRBV6-1 and TRBJ2-3; D may be TRBD2 (6 bases). Per germline, CDR1 MNHNS and CDR2 SASEGT. The CDR3 totals 15 residues. Trimming cost V 0 bases and J 4 bases, with 11 bases left between them. The CDR3 here is CASSEAHIAADTQYF. In DNA, the CDR3 is TGTGCCAGCAGTGAAGCGCATATAGCGGCAGATACGCAGTATTTT.

This clonotype was picked up a small number of times. The chain recombines TRBV14 with TRBJ1-1; no clear D gene. The CDR3 has 16 amino acids. CDR1 is SGHDN and CDR2 is FVKESK in the germline V gene. The V and J ends lost 1 base and 2 bases respectively, with 14 bases between them. The CDR3 region is CASSQAQDGFNTEAFF. The CDR3 nucleotides read TGTGCCAGCAGCCAAGCTCAGGACGGGTTTAACACTGAAGCTTTCTTT.

This clonotype was observed at least ten times. The chain links TRBV30 to TRBJ1-5, with TRBD1 as a possible D gene (5 bases). CDR3 length: 13 amino acids. Trimming took 2 bases from V and 1 from J, leaving 6 bases between them. The germline V gene has CDR1 GTSNPN and CDR2 SVGIG (reference sequence). The CDR3: CAWSRGSNQPQHF. In DNA, the CDR3 is TGTGCCTGGAGTAGGGGAAGCAATCAGCCCCAGCATTTT. Full variable domain (rest looked up from reference TRBV30 and TRBJ1-5): SQTIHQWPATLVQPVGSPLSLECTVEGTSNPNLYWYRQAAGRGLQLLFYSVGIGQISSEVPQNLSASRPQDRQFILSSKKLLLSDSGFYLCAWSRGSNQPQHFGDGTRLSIL.